The 9 T cell receptor beta chains below were found in one sample sequenced in a study of T cell repertoires in cytomegalovirus infection. No antigen has been assigned to these receptors. From the reads, TCRdb called clonotypes with MiXCR, one entry per CDR3 protein. Altogether some 54,000 distinct CDR3 sequences are present, about 20% being singletons, with the ten largest covering just under 80%. Sequences were derived from CD8+ T cells from cultured PBMCs, sampled from culture after CMV antigen stimulation. Receptors originate from a human donor in good health (CMV status not recorded). Some clones in this sample may be carry-over from other donors' samples.

This chain connects TRBV6-2 or TRBV6-3 to TRBJ1-5; no definite D call. Trimming left V 7 bases short and J 5 bases short, with 15 bases between. This CDR3 is 14 amino acids long. The germline V gene has CDR1 MNHEY and CDR2 SVGEGT. The CDR3 loop is CASTPFADHQPQHF. CDR3 nucleotides: TGTGCCAGCACCCCCTTCGCGGATCATCAGCCCCAGCATTTT.

This clonotype has more than one count but fewer than ten. V and J are TRBV5-6 and TRBJ1-4; the D gene is possibly TRBD1 (5 bases). V lost 1 base and J lost 7, with 11 bases in between. CDR3 size: 14 residues. Germline V gene lookup returns CDR1 SGHDT and CDR2 YYEEEE. CDR3 nucleotides: TGTGCCAGCAGCTTGTGGGGGGGTGCTGAAAAACTGTTTTTT. This codes for CASSLWGGAEKLFF.

The V call is TRBV27, the J call TRBJ1-5, with D possibly being TRBD1 (6 bases). Trimming removed 2 bases from V and 3 bases from J, with 8 bases in between. The CDR3 contains 14 residues. Germline V CDR1 and CDR2: MNHEY, SMNVEV (reference sequence). The DNA of the CDR3 is TGTGCCAGCAGTTTAAGGGGGTACAATCAGCCCCAGCATTTT. It yields the protein CASSLRGYNQPQHF.

This rearrangement joins TRBV7-9 to TRBJ1-5, with TRBD1 identical over 7 bases. The CDR3 extends over 16 amino acids. Per the germline V gene, CDR1 is SEHNR and CDR2 is FQNEAQ (reference sequence). The V gene end was trimmed by 5 bases and the J gene end by 5 bases; junction bases not matched to a gene: 12. This chain's CDR3 is CASSRTGARVDQPQHF. The CDR3 bases are TGTGCCAGCAGCCGTACAGGGGCTCGGGTAGATCAGCCCCAGCATTTT. The entire variable domain, with the rest obtained from reference TRBV7-9 and TRBJ1-5, is as follows: DTGVSQNPRHKITKRGQNVTFRCDPISEHNRLYWYRQTLGQGPEFLTYFQNEAQLEKSRLLSDRFSAERPKGSFSTLEIQRTEQGDSAMYLCASSRTGARVDQPQHFGDGTRLSIL.

The rearrangement links TRBV20-1 to TRBJ2-5; D gene ambiguous. Looked up from germline, CDR1 is DFQATT and CDR2 is SNEGSKA (reference sequence). V was trimmed by 3 bases and J by 4 bases, leaving 9 bases between them. This CDR3 has 12 residues. The CDR3 DNA reads TGCAGTGCTAGGATTAATACAGAGACCCAGTACTTC. It translates to CSARINTETQYF.

This clonotype has a handful of counts. V usage is TRBV10-3 and J usage is TRBJ1-3; D gene unclear. This CDR3 has 16 residues. CDR1 is ENHRY, CDR2 SYGVKD, per germline. V was trimmed by 3 bases and J by 0 bases, leaving 12 bases between them. The CDR3 sequence is CAISELGRNSGNTIYF. CDR3 DNA sequence: TGTGCCATCAGTGAACTAGGACGGAACTCTGGAAACACCATATATTTT.

The rearrangement joins TRBV6-1 to TRBJ2-6, with D perhaps TRBD1 (6 bases). Between the trimmed V and J ends, which lost 6 bases and 4 bases, there was a span of 13 bases. The CDR3 covers 15 residues. Germline V gene data show CDR1 as MNHNS and CDR2 as SASEGT. The CDR3 sequence is CASRIGGAGANVLTF. The CDR3 bases are TGTGCCAGCAGGATAGGGGGAGCCGGGGCCAACGTCCTGACTTTC.

This clonotype was seen only a few times. Here the CDR3 reads CASSQDSVEYEKLFF. CDR3 nucleotide sequence: TGCGCCAGCAGCCAAGATAGCGTGGAATATGAAAAACTGTTTTTT. The chain uses TRBV4-3 and TRBJ1-4; unclear D gene. The CDR3 is 15 amino acids. The V gene lost 0 bases and the J gene lost 6 bases, with 11 bases spanning the gap. Germline CDR1 LGHNA, CDR2 YSLEER.

This clonotype was seen a few times. The rearrangement joins TRBV7-9 to TRBJ2-5, with unresolved D. Germline V CDR1 and CDR2: SEHNR, FQNEAQ (reference sequence). The V gene lost 1 base and the J gene lost 5 bases, with 8 bases spanning the gap. The CDR3 contains 13 residues. The chain's CDR3 is CASSLVGGETQYF. In nucleotides, the CDR3 is TGTGCCAGCAGCTTAGTCGGTGGGGAGACCCAGTACTTC.